This record looks at one TCR beta chain sequence and its context. No antigen is known for it. Base qualities are not provided; no much larger clone lies one nucleotide away. The entry originates in a study of Ad26.COV2.S vaccination and SARS-CoV-2 variants (dated by TCRdb to the early 2020s). In terms of the full investigation: Donors in the vaccine arm were drawn from COV1001, a phase I-IIa trial of Ad26.COV2.S in healthy adults that was multicentre, randomized, double-blind and placebo-controlled. Dosing of Ad26.COV2.S was intramuscular, at either 5x10^10 or 1x10^11 viral particles, delivered as one shot or as two shots spaced 56 days apart. TCRbeta repertoire sequencing was used to assess the specificity and breadth of SARS-CoV-2-reactive T cell receptors after Ad26.COV2.S vaccination. A total of approximately 30 samples were included in the TCR-sequenced set, comprising 19 Ad26.COV2.S vaccine recipients, 5 placebo recipients and 8 SARS-CoV-2 convalescent individuals. Participants in the trial were split at random into five groups of five each, receiving low-dose or high-dose Ad26.COV2.S once or twice, or else placebo on both occasions. Investigators did not know the trial group allocation while performing experiments and assessing outcomes.

The germline V gene (reference sequence) specifies MNHEY as CDR1 and SMNVEV as CDR2. From its cysteine to its phenylalanine, the CDR3 spans 17 amino acids. Just the 51-base CDR3 DNA is kept, in frame starting at base 1. Ends trimmed: V by 6 bases, J by 7 bases; bases unmatched to a gene: 15. The label giving this sample's treatment or condition can be read as: around 19 received Ad26.COV2.S at low or high dose, single or two shots; roughly five received placebo; per-sample allocation not given. For vaccine and placebo recipients, repertoires were sequenced using samples collected on day 63 after the first injection. In Cohort 1b, about two dozen adults aged 18-55 years were enrolled at a single site in Boston, USA, between 29 July and 7 August 2020. Ad26.COV2.S was a replication-incompetent adenovirus type 26 vector that expressed a prefusion-stabilized SARS-CoV-2 spike protein derived from the original Wuhan strain.

The immunoSEQ Assay was the method used to sequence TCRbeta CDR3 regions. After extraction, genomic DNA underwent amplification by bias-controlled multiplex PCR, followed by high-throughput sequencing. In the paper's pipeline: To quantify the absolute abundance of every unique TCRbeta CDR3 region, sequences were collapsed and filtered. T cell fraction was estimated by normalization of TCRbeta template counts to usable DNA, with usable DNA being measured through amplification of reference genes present in all nucleated cells. Repertoire TCRs were annotated as SARS-CoV-2-specific when V gene, CDR3 amino acid sequence and J gene were exactly matched to a known reactive TCR set. MIRA supplied the reference SARS-CoV-2 TCR set, which was filtered for enrichment in COVID-19-positive ImmuneCODE repertoires so that public or cross-reactive TCRs were removed. Based on the MIRA antigens, annotated TCRs were further analysed at the level of specific ORF or position within ORF. Depth was the summed frequency of annotated unique rearrangements, while breadth was defined as annotated unique rearrangements over total unique productive rearrangements. Two-sided Wilcoxon rank-sum tests were used to compare TCR breadth between groups. Entries here come from immuneACCESS through TCRdb and include only in-frame sequences with V and J called. Some clones fail to appear in such tables; in the studies checked, an unresolved V gene covers under half of the shortfall, and the cause of the remainder is unknown. That table gives V, J and clone size, and the DNA gave D and trimming. Across this sample there are approximately 400,000 clones, with more than 75% seen only once. In total, the top ten clones hold approximately 3.5% of the sample.

What the work shows at the level of the full study, not this receptor alone: According to the authors, total T cell responses may have been underestimated by the TCR breadth and depth analyses. Ad26.COV2.S recipients had higher spike-specific TCR breadth than placebo recipients (P = 0.0014). Non-spike TCR breadth was comparable between vaccine and placebo recipients, consistent with the vaccine containing only spike. Substantial breadth of spike-specific CD8+ and CD4+ T cell responses was reported after vaccination. Comparing responses between vaccine doses or regimens was not something the study was powered to do.

The sequence joins TRBV27 to TRBJ1-5, with 10 bases matching TRBD1. The sequence came from a person between 18 and 59 years old who received the Ad26.COV2.S COVID-19 vaccine or a placebo. Sample: peripheral blood, taken in a trial of Ad26.COV2.S vaccine versus placebo. The CDR3 region: CASRPNRDRGPRQPQHF. The DNA is TGTGCCAGCAGACCAAACCGGGACAGGGGCCCCAGGCAGCCCCAGCATTTT.